The text below deals with one T cell receptor beta chain. What it recognizes is unknown. Data came from immunoSEQ multiplex PCR; TCRdb stores just in-frame clones and leaves some out. The sample holds 150,000 or so clones, around 93% seen once. This entry is derived from a study of T cell responses to AZD1222 COVID-19 vaccine. Study overall: Second-dose intervals of approximately 4 or approximately 12 weeks were pooled.

Points from the study as a whole: There were repertoire samples only from the period after the peak T cell response. Most donors were white British and more were female, and clonal diversity was possibly underestimated.

The V gene lost 3 bases and the J gene lost 7 bases, with 12 bases spanning the gap. The CDR3 is 14 residues long. CDR1 and CDR2 (germline): MDHEN, SYDVKM. This TCR came from an adult in good health. The specimen was peripheral blood, collected on day 0 of AZD1222 vaccination. The rearrangement links TRBV28 to TRBJ1-4; D is undetermined. For the CDR3, the DNA is TGTGCCAGCAGTTTTAGCTGGGGTCCTGAAAAACTGTTTTTT. It is translated as CASSFSWGPEKLFF.